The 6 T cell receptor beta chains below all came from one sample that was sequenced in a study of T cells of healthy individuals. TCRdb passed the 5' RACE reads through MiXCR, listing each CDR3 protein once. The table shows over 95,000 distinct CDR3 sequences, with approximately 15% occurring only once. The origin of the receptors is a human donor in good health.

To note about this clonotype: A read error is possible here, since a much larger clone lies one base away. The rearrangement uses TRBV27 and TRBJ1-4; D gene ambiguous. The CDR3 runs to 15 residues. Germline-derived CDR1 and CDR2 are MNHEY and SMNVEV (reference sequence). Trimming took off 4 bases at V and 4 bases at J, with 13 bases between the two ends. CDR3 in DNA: TGTGCCAGCAGTTCAGCACAGCCCATTAATGAAAAACTGTTTTTT. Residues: CASSSAQPINEKLFF. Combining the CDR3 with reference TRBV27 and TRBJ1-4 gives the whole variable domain EAQVTQNPRYLITVTGKKLTVTCSQNMNHEYMSWYRQDPGLGLRQIYYSMNVEVTDKGDVPEGYKVSRKEKRNFPLILESPSPNQTSLYFCASSSAQPINEKLFFGSGTQLSVL.

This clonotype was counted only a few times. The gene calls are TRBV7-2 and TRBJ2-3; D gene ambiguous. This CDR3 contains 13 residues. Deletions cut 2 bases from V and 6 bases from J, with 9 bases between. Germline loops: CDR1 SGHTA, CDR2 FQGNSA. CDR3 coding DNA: TGTGCCAGCAGCTTACCTCGGGCCGATACGCAGTATTTT. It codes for CASSLPRADTQYF. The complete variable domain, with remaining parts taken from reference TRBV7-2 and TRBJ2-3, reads GAGVSQSPSNKVTEKGKDVELRCDPISGHTALYWYRQSLGQGLEFLIYFQGNSAPDKSGLPSDRFSAERTGGSVSTLTIQRTQQEDSAVYLCASSLPRADTQYFGPGTRLTVL.

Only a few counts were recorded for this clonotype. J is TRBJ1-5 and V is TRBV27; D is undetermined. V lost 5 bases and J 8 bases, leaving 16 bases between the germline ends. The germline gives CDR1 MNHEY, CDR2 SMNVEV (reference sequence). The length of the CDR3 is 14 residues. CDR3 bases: TGTGCCAGCAGTCCCGAGGGCGCCGACGAGCCCCAGCATTTT. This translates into CASSPEGADEPQHF.

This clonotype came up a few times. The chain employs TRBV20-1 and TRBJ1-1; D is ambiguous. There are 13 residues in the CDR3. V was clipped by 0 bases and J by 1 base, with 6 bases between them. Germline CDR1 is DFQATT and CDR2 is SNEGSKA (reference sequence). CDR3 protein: CSARDSKNTEAFF. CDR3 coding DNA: TGCAGTGCTAGAGATAGCAAGAACACTGAAGCTTTCTTT.

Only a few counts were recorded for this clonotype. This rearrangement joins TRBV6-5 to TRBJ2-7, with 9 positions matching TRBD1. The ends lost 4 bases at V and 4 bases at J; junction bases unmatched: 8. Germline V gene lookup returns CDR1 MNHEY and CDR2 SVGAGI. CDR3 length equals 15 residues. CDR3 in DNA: TGTGCCAGCAGTTTGTCCGGGACAGGGACGTACGAGCAGTACTTC. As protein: CASSLSGTGTYEQYF.

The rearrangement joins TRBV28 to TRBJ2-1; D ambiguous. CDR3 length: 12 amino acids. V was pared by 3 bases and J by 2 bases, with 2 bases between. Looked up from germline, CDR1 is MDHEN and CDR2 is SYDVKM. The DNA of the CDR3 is TGTGCCAGCAGTTTCCCCTACAATGAGCAGTTCTTC. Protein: CASSFPYNEQFF.